This T cell receptor beta chain was sequenced for a study of CD8 T cells in ankylosing spondylitis. Regarding the study as a whole: There was a TCR beta motif, made of several highly homologous variants, that appeared characteristic of ankylosing spondylitis blood.

CDR1 is LGHDT and CDR2 is YNNKEL in the germline V gene (reference sequence). The V end was cut by 3 bases, the J end by 9 bases, with 12 bases between. There are 14 residues in the CDR3. As for this clonotype: The antigen remains undetermined.

Libraries for TCR beta were made by quantitative 5'-RACE with molecular barcodes. Each CDR3 protein is one row after TCRdb ran MiXCR on the 5' RACE reads. Of about 500,000 distinct CDR3 sequences listed, roughly an eighth were seen once; the top ten hold 6.8%. The source of this sequence is a male donor with ankylosing spondylitis. The sequencing input was blood, either unsorted or a sorted T cell fraction (not recorded which). The chain joins TRBV3-1 to TRBJ1-6, with D unclear. The CDR3: CASSQNDGPSPLHF. The DNA of the CDR3 is TGTGCCAGCAGCCAGAACGATGGTCCTTCACCCCTCCACTTT.